The clone carrying this T cell receptor beta chain was seen ten or more times. What it recognizes is unknown. V was shortened by 4 bases and J by 7 bases, with 17 bases between the two germline ends. The CDR3 length is 15 residues. CDR1 is SGHRS, CDR2 YFSETQ, per germline. These data belong to a study of T-cell reconstitution after alpha-beta-depleted transplantation in children. TCRbeta library preparation incorporated unique molecular identifiers. TCRdb redid the calling of the PCR reads with MiXCR, one entry per CDR3 protein. The table includes some 830,000 distinct CDR3 sequences, roughly 15% detected once. Overall study findings and caveats: About two months after transplant, alpha-beta T cells reportedly came from several hundred expanded graft clones. Certain patients had high TCRbeta diversity at day 60, and it came from recipient T cells and thymic progenitors that survived.

This receptor was obtained from a male patient under 18 who had a stem cell transplant for acute lymphoblastic leukemia, so the T cells may come from the graft donor. The sequenced sample was PBMCs, mostly from graft donor cells, obtained 360 days after TCRalphabeta/CD19-depleted stem cell transplant. The chain recombines TRBV5-1 with TRBJ2-2; maybe TRBD2 (6 bases). The CDR3 reads CASSPGTSVVGELFF. Here the CDR3 DNA reads TGCGCCAGCAGCCCGGGGACTTCCGTGGTCGGGGAGCTGTTTTTT.